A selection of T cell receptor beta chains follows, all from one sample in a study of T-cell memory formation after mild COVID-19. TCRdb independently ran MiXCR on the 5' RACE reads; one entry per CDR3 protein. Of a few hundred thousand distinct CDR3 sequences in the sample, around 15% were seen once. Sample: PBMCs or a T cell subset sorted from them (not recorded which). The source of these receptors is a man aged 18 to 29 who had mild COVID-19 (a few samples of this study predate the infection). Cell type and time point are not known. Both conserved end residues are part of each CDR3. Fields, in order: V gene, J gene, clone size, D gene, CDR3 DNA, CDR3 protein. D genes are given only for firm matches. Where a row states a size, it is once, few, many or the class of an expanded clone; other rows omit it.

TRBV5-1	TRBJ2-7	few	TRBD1	TGCGCCAGCAGCGTGACAGGGGGCGAGTACGAGCAGTACTTC	CASSVTGGEYEQYF
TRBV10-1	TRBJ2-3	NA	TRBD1	TGCGCCAGCAGTGAGGATTCAGGGGGAAGGACAGATACGCAGTATTTT	CASSEDSGGRTDTQYF
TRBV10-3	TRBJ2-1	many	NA	TGTGCCATCAAGTCTGGGGAAAACAATGAGCAGTTCTTC	CAIKSGENNEQFF
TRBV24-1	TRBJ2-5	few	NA	TGTGCCACCAGTGATGGTACCCATAGGTACCAAGAGACCCAGTACTTC	CATSDGTHRYQETQYF
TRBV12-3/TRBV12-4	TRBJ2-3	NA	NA	TGTGCCAGCAACCGAGAGCCTAGCACAGATACGCAGTATTTT	CASNREPSTDTQYF
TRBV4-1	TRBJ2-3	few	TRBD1	TGCGCCAGCAGCCAAGTTGAGACAGGGGGAGATACGCAGTATTTT	CASSQVETGGDTQYF
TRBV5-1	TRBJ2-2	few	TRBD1	TGCGCCAGCAGCCCCGACAGGGTCGGTGGCACCGGGGAGCTGTTTTTT	CASSPDRVGGTGELFF
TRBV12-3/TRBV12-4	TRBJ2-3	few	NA	TGTGCCACCTCTTCTACCCCCCGGACAGTGGATACGCAGTATTTT	CATSSTPRTVDTQYF
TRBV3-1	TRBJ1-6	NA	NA	TGTGCCAGCAGCCAACGCCCGCGAACAGGGCCCCTCCACTTT	CASSQRPRTGPLHF
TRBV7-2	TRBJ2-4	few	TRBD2	TGTGCCAGCAGCCGCGGGGGGGCGGGCAAAAACATTCAGTACTTC	CASSRGGAGKNIQYF
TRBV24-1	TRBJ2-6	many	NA	TGTGCCACCAGTGACGGGGCGGCCGGGGCCAACGTCCTGACTTTC	CATSDGAAGANVLTF
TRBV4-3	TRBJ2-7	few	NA	TGCGCCAGCAGCCAAGATATACAGGGCGCGGTCTACGAGCAGTACTTC	CASSQDIQGAVYEQYF
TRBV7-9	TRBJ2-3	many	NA	TGTGCCAGCAGCTCCCTCCTGACGACAGGGAGGACAGATACGCAGTATTTT	CASSSLLTTGRTDTQYF
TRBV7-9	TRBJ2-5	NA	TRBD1	TGTGCCAGCAGCTTAGCGGGACAGGCCTGGGAGACCCAGTACTTC	CASSLAGQAWETQYF
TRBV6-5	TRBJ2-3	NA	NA	TGTGCCAGCAGTTTAGGGACCGCAGAAGTGTTGGATACGCAGTATTTT	CASSLGTAEVLDTQYF
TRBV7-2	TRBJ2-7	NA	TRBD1	TGTGCCAGCAGACCGACAGGGGGAAATTGGCGGCAGTACTTC	CASRPTGGNWRQYF
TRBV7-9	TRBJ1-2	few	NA	TGTGCCAGCAGCAACGGACAGCCCCGGCTTTATGGCTACACCTTC	CASSNGQPRLYGYTF
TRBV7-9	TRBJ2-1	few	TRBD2	TGTGCCGGGACTAGCGGGGACGTTTTGGGGCAGTTCTTC	CAGTSGDVLGQFF
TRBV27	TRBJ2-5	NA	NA	TGTGCCAGCAAGGTTACCCTAGGAGGAGAGACCCAGTACTTC	CASKVTLGGETQYF
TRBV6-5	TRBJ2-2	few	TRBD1	TGTGCCAGCAAAACAACAGGGGCTCCGCTCTGGGCCGGGGAGCTGTTTTTT	CASKTTGAPLWAGELFF
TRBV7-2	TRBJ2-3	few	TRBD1	TGTGCCAGCAGCTTCACAGGGGAAACAGATACGCAGTATTTT	CASSFTGETDTQYF
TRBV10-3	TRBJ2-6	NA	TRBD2	TGTGCCATCAGTGAGCTAGCGGGGGATTTATCTGGGGCCAACGTCCTGACTTTC	CAISELAGDLSGANVLTF
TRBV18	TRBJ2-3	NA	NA	TGTGCCAGCTCACCTCTTGAAGATACGCAGTATTTT	CASSPLEDTQYF
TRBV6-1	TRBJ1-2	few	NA	TGTGCCAGCAGTGAACCCGGATTCCTTTATGGCTACACCTTC	CASSEPGFLYGYTF
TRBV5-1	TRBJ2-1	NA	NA	TGCGCCAGCAGCTCAACCGGAAACCGGGGATACAATGAGCAGTTCTTC	CASSSTGNRGYNEQFF
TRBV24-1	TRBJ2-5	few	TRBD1	TGTGCCACCAGTGATTTGAGGGGACAGCCCATGGAGACCCAGTACTTC	CATSDLRGQPMETQYF
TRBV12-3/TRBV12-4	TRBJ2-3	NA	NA	TGTGCCAGCATCAGGACTAACACAGATACGCAGTATTTT	CASIRTNTDTQYF
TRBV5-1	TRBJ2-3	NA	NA	TGCGCCAGCAGCTTGCAGGGGATTACAGATACGCAGTATTTT	CASSLQGITDTQYF
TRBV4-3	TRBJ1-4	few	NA	TGCGCCAGCAGCCCTCGATGGTTCAGCTTTAATGAAAAACTGTTTTTT	CASSPRWFSFNEKLFF
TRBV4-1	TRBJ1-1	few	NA	TGCGCCAGCAGCCAATTTGGGGCCGGGAACACTGAAGCTTTCTTT	CASSQFGAGNTEAFF
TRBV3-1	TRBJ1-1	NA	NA	TGTGCCAGCAGCTCGACAGGACGGAACACTGAAGCTTTCTTT	CASSSTGRNTEAFF
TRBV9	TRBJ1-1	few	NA	TGTGCCAGCAGCGTAGTTGAGAAGACTGAAGCTTTCTTT	CASSVVEKTEAFF
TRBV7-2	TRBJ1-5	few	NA	TGTGCCAGCAGCCCTCAGGGTACAGTCAATCAGCCCCAGCATTTT	CASSPQGTVNQPQHF
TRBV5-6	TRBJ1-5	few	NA	TGTGCCAGCAGCTTAACCGCCGGTAGCAATCAGCCCCAGCATTTT	CASSLTAGSNQPQHF
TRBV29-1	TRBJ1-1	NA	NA	TGCAGCGTAGGGGGGTTCCCTGAAGCTTTCTTT	CSVGGFPEAFF
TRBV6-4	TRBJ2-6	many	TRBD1	TGTGCCAGCAGTGACTCAGGGGGCGCTGGGGCCAACGTCCTGACTTTC	CASSDSGGAGANVLTF
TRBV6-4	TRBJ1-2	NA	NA	TGTGCCAGCAATGGTGGAGGTGGCTACACCTTC	CASNGGGGYTF
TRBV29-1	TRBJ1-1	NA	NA	TGCAGGGCTGTAGGGGGATACACTGAAGCTTTCTTT	CRAVGGYTEAFF
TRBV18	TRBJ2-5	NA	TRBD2	TGTGCCAGCTCACCGTCTAGCGGCCAAGAGACCCAGTACTTC	CASSPSSGQETQYF
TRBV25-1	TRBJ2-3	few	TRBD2	TGTGCCAGCAGTGACTGGGCGGGGGGGGCTAATACGCAGTATTTT	CASSDWAGGANTQYF
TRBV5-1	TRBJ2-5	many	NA	TGCGCCAGCAGCTTAGCCCCGAGGGTACAAGAGACCCAGTACTTC	CASSLAPRVQETQYF
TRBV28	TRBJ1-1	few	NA	TGTGCCAGCAGTTTTCGGGGTTATGAAGCTTTCTTT	CASSFRGYEAFF
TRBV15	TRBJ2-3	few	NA	TGTGCCACCAGCAGAGATCGCCCTGATACGCAGTATTTT	CATSRDRPDTQYF
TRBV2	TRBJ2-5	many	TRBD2	TGTGCCAGCAGTGACCAGCGGGAGGAGACCCAGTACTTC	CASSDQREETQYF
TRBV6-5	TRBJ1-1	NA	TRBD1	TGTGCCAGTATGAAACAGGGGGCGCAGACTGAAGCTTTCTTT	CASMKQGAQTEAFF
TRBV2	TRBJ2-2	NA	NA	TGTGCCAGTCACTCCAGATCCTCCACCGGGGAGCTGTTTTTT	CASHSRSSTGELFF
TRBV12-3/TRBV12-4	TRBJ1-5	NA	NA	TGTGCCAGCAGTTTGGGTCCGTGGCAGCCCCAGCATTTT	CASSLGPWQPQHF
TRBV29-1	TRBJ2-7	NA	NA	TGCAGCGTTGAAGGCGGGGGACACCAGAGCTCCTACGAGCAGTACTTC	CSVEGGGHQSSYEQYF
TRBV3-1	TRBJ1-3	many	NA	TGTGCCAGCAGCCCCGGAGGAAACACCATATATTTT	CASSPGGNTIYF
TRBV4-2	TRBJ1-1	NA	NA	TGTGCCAGCAGCCAAGAACCCCACGGGGCGAACACTGAAGCTTTCTTT	CASSQEPHGANTEAFF
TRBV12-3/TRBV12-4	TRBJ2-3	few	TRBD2	TGTGCCAGCAGCGTAGCGGGGGGGTTCGGTACGCAGTATTTT	CASSVAGGFGTQYF
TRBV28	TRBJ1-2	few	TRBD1	TGTGCCAGCACCTCAACAGAGACAGGGATCTTCTATGGCTACACCTTC	CASTSTETGIFYGYTF
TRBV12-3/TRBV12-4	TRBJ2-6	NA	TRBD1	TGTGCCAGCAGTCCCGGGACAGGCCCTGCCGGGGCCAACGTCCTGACTTTC	CASSPGTGPAGANVLTF
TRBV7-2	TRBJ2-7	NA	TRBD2	TGTGCCAGCAGCCCGGAGGCGGGGGGGCCCATCCGCTACGAGCAGTACTTC	CASSPEAGGPIRYEQYF
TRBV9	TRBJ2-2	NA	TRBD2	TGTGCCAGCAGCCCCCGGTTAGCGGGGGCCTTAAACACCGGGGAGCTGTTTTTT	CASSPRLAGALNTGELFF
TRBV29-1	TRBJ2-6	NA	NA	TGCAGCGTAGGGGACACTCACTCTGGGGCCAACGTCCTGACTTTC	CSVGDTHSGANVLTF
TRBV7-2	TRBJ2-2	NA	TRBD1	TGTGCCAGCAGCTCCGCTTTGTTCCGGACAGGGGTTAGTAAGAAGACCGGGGAGCTGTTTTTT	CASSSALFRTGVSKKTGELFF
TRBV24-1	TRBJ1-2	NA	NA	TGTGCCACCAGTGACCCGGGGAGGGGTGATGGCTACACCTTC	CATSDPGRGDGYTF
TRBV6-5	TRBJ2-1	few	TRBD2	TGTGCCAGCAAAAACGGGGGGGCCCCTGAGCAGTTCTTC	CASKNGGAPEQFF
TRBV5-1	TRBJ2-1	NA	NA	TGCGCCAGCAGCTTTCAGGGATTAAATTACAATGAGCAGTTCTTC	CASSFQGLNYNEQFF